These T cell receptor beta chains were read from a single sample in a study of a mutant IDH1 vaccine in newly diagnosed glioma. What these receptors recognize is not known. TCRdb's copy holds only in-frame clones and misses some; the assay was immunoSEQ multiplex PCR. Counted here are roughly 11,000 clones, roughly 91% occurring once; the ten biggest clones make up 5% to 6.5%. Sequenced material: PBMCs, taken from a glioma patient whose treatment included an IDH1 peptide vaccine. These receptors all come from a woman between 35 and 50 years old with glioma. Some clones in this sample may be carry-over from other donors' samples. The CDR3 runs from the conserved cysteine through the conserved F or W. Each record gives: D gene, V gene, clone size, J gene, CDR3 protein, CDR3 DNA. The D gene is left open where the match is weak. Only part of the rows carry a size: once, few, many, or a class if the clone is expanded.

TRBD2	TRBV7-3	NA	TRBJ2-1	CASSQLAGGYNEQFF	TGTGCCAGCAGCCAACTAGCGGGAGGGTACAATGAGCAGTTCTTC
NA	TRBV13	few	TRBJ1-1	CASRPGRNTEAFF	TGTGCCAGCAGACCCGGACGGAACACTGAAGCTTTCTTT
TRBD1	TRBV27	NA	TRBJ2-1	CASGTGKYNEQFF	TGTGCCAGCGGGACAGGGAAATACAATGAGCAGTTCTTC
TRBD1	TRBV5-6	NA	TRBJ2-7	CASSLTGAYEQYF	TGTGCCAGCAGCTTGACAGGGGCTTACGAGCAGTACTTC
TRBD1	TRBV5-4	NA	TRBJ1-5	CASSAGTGRDQPQHF	TGTGCCAGCAGCGCCGGGACAGGGAGGGATCAGCCCCAGCATTTT
TRBD2	TRBV9	NA	TRBJ2-3	CASSVGVAGGFTDTQYF	TGTGCCAGCAGCGTAGGCGTAGCGGGAGGATTCACAGATACGCAGTATTTT
NA	TRBV29-1	NA	TRBJ1-3	CSALTGISGNTIYF	TGCAGTGCACTAACAGGCATCTCTGGAAACACCATATATTTT
NA	TRBV19	NA	TRBJ1-5	CASSVTGNGQPQHF	TGTGCCAGTAGTGTAACAGGGAACGGTCAGCCCCAGCATTTT
NA	TRBV27	NA	TRBJ2-1	CASSPTIDDEQFF	TGTGCCAGCAGTCCGACGATTGACGATGAGCAGTTCTTC
NA	TRBV4-2	few	TRBJ2-3	CASRAPGEADTQYF	TGTGCCAGCAGAGCCCCGGGTGAGGCAGATACGCAGTATTTT
TRBD2	TRBV5-8	NA	TRBJ2-2	CASRTPGLAFAGELFF	TGTGCCAGCAGGACCCCGGGACTAGCTTTTGCCGGGGAGCTGTTTTTT
NA	TRBV5-6	NA	TRBJ1-1	CASSFTNTEAFF	TGTGCCAGCAGCTTTACAAACACTGAAGCTTTCTTT
NA	TRBV10-3	NA	TRBJ2-7	CATRTQNEQYF	TGTGCCACCCGAACTCAGAACGAGCAGTACTTC
TRBD1	TRBV2	NA	TRBJ1-5	CASVQGDSNQPQHF	TGTGCCAGCGTCCAGGGGGATAGCAATCAGCCCCAGCATTTT
NA	TRBV6-1	NA	TRBJ1-4	CASSEGAALDEKLFF	TGTGCCAGCAGTGAAGGGGCAGCCTTAGATGAAAAACTGTTTTTT
TRBD2	TRBV7-9	NA	TRBJ2-3	CASRAGADTQYF	TGTGCCAGCAGGGCGGGGGCAGATACGCAGTATTTT
TRBD1	TRBV7-2	NA	TRBJ2-5	CASSLVGQGAKAETQYF	TGTGCCAGCAGCTTAGTGGGACAGGGGGCGAAGGCGGAGACCCAGTACTTC
TRBD2	TRBV2	NA	TRBJ2-5	CASTNGGGAQETQYF	TGTGCCAGCACCAATGGCGGGGGGGCTCAAGAGACCCAGTACTTC
NA	TRBV5-6	NA	TRBJ1-2	CASSPQGIDGYTF	TGTGCCAGCAGCCCGCAGGGTATCGATGGCTACACCTTC
NA	TRBV30	NA	TRBJ2-1	CAWRRSYNEQFF	TGTGCCTGGAGGCGGAGCTACAATGAGCAGTTCTTC
NA	TRBV30	once	TRBJ2-4	CAWKGHPAKNIQYF	TGTGCCTGGAAGGGGCATCCAGCCAAAAACATTCAGTACTTC
NA	TRBV7-2	NA	TRBJ1-5	CASSLGRSYSNQPQHF	TGTGCCAGCAGCTTAGGGAGGAGCTATAGCAATCAGCCCCAGCATTTT
TRBD2	TRBV7-2	NA	TRBJ2-3	CASSLILAGGDTQYF	TGTGCCAGCAGCTTAATACTAGCGGGAGGAGATACGCAGTATTTT
NA	TRBV2	NA	TRBJ1-1	CASSEESLSVMNTEAFF	TGTGCCAGCAGTGAAGAGAGTCTCTCTGTCATGAACACTGAAGCTTTCTTT
NA	TRBV18	medium-sized	TRBJ1-2	CASSPILTAPTYGYTF	TGTGCCAGCTCGCCCATCCTAACAGCCCCTACGTATGGCTACACCTTC
NA	TRBV6-1	NA	TRBJ2-6	CASRESGTGANVLTF	TGTGCCAGCAGAGAGTCAGGGACTGGGGCCAACGTCCTGACTTTC
NA	TRBV6-6	NA	TRBJ1-2	CASSYLRMSYTF	TGTGCCAGCAGTTATCTCCGCATGAGCTACACCTTC
NA	TRBV29-1	NA	TRBJ2-1	CSVEEQGGYNEQFF	TGCAGCGTTGAAGAGCAGGGGGGATACAATGAGCAGTTCTTC
TRBD2	TRBV5-1	NA	TRBJ2-7	CASSFRPFAGGRSYEQYF	TGCGCCAGCAGCTTCAGACCCTTCGCGGGAGGACGCTCCTACGAGCAGTACTTC
TRBD2	TRBV15	NA	TRBJ2-4	CATSRDRGTSNNIQYF	TGTGCCACCAGCAGAGATCGAGGGACTAGCAACAACATTCAGTACTTC
NA	TRBV9	once	TRBJ2-3	CASSVGEWGDTQYF	TGTGCCAGCAGCGTAGGGGAGTGGGGGGATACGCAGTATTTT
TRBD1	TRBV7-6	NA	TRBJ1-2	CASSPRTGNYGYTF	TGTGCCAGCAGCCCTAGGACAGGGAACTATGGCTACACCTTC
NA	TRBV27	few	TRBJ1-4	CASSFGGATNEKLFF	TGTGCCAGCAGTTTTGGCGGAGCAACTAATGAAAAACTGTTTTTT
NA	TRBV27	NA	TRBJ2-7	CASSLSMGNEQYF	TGTGCCAGCAGTTTATCGATGGGAAACGAGCAGTACTTC
NA	TRBV11-2	few	TRBJ1-5	CASSLAQGMQPQHF	TGTGCCAGCAGCTTAGCCCAGGGGATGCAGCCCCAGCATTTT
TRBD1	TRBV11-1	NA	TRBJ2-5	CASTGGTGIQETQYF	TGTGCCAGCACCGGAGGGACAGGGATACAAGAGACCCAGTACTTC
NA	TRBV27	NA	TRBJ2-3	CASRLQGTDTQYF	TGTGCCAGCAGACTTCAGGGTACAGATACGCAGTATTTT
TRBD1	TRBV28	NA	TRBJ1-1	CASSFQDRGGTEAFF	TGTGCCAGCAGTTTCCAGGACAGGGGTGGGACTGAAGCTTTCTTT
TRBD2	TRBV6-1	NA	TRBJ2-7	CASSASGTYEQYF	TGTGCCAGCAGTGCCAGCGGGACCTACGAGCAGTACTTC
NA	TRBV29-1	NA	TRBJ1-1	CSVDGGMNTEAFF	TGCAGCGTTGACGGGGGTATGAACACTGAAGCTTTCTTT
NA	TRBV30	NA	TRBJ1-6	CAWNTWGDSPLHF	TGTGCCTGGAATACTTGGGGGGATTCACCCCTCCACTTT
NA	TRBV30	NA	TRBJ1-3	CAWISSGNTIYF	TGTGCCTGGATCTCCTCTGGAAACACCATATATTTT
TRBD2	TRBV6-5	NA	TRBJ2-7	CASSRTSGTYEQYF	TGTGCCAGCAGTCGGACTAGCGGAACCTACGAGCAGTACTTC
TRBD1	TRBV9	NA	TRBJ2-1	CASSVLTGAVNEQFF	TGTGCCAGCAGCGTCCTGACAGGGGCGGTAAATGAGCAGTTCTTC
TRBD1	TRBV30	NA	TRBJ1-1	CAWDPGQGTEAFF	TGTGCCTGGGATCCGGGACAGGGGACTGAAGCTTTCTTT
TRBD1	TRBV30	NA	TRBJ2-5	CAWVGQGQQETQYF	TGTGCCTGGGTGGGACAGGGGCAACAAGAGACCCAGTACTTC
TRBD1	TRBV5-4	NA	TRBJ2-1	CASSLMTGSSYNEQFF	TGTGCCAGCAGCTTGATGACAGGGAGCTCCTACAATGAGCAGTTCTTC
TRBD1	TRBV7-9	NA	TRBJ1-2	CASSLERTGWLDYGYTF	TGTGCCAGCAGCTTAGAGCGGACAGGGTGGTTGGACTATGGCTACACCTTC
NA	TRBV11-2	NA	TRBJ1-5	CASSGGSNQAQHF	TGTGCCAGCAGCGGCGGGAGCAATCAGGCCCAGCATTTT
NA	TRBV2	NA	TRBJ1-5	CASSEARGGRGGHQPQHF	TGTGCCAGCAGTGAAGCGCGGGGAGGGAGGGGAGGGCATCAGCCCCAGCATTTT
NA	TRBV2	NA	TRBJ2-3	CASSEDTQYF	TGTGCCAGCAGTGAAGATACGCAGTATTTT
TRBD1	TRBV25-1	NA	TRBJ2-7	CASSDPGQGLGYEQYF	TGTGCCAGCAGTGACCCTGGACAGGGGCTTGGCTACGAGCAGTACTTC